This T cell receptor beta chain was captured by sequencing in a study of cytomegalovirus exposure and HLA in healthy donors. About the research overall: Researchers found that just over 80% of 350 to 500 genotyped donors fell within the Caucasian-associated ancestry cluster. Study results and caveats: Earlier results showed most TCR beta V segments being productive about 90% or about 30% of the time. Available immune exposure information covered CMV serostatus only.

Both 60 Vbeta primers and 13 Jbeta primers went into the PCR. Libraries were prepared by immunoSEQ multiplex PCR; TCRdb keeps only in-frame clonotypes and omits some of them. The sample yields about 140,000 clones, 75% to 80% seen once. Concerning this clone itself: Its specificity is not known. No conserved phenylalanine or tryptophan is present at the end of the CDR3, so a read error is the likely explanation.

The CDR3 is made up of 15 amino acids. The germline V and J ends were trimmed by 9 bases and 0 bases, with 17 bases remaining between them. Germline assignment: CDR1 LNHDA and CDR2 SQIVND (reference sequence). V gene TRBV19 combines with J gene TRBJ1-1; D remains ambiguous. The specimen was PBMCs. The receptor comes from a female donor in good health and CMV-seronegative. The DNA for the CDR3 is TGTGCCAGCGTCGGAGGCGCGTTTATGAACACTGAAGCTTTCCTT. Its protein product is CASVGGAFMNTEAFL.